This TCR beta chain was captured in a study of STAT5B mutations in CD4+ large granular lymphocyte leukemia. General observations from the study: TRBV06-family usage was enriched in top patient clones (8/27) versus controls (2/35).

Authors' analysis steps: The detection floor for productive clonotype frequency was 2.59 x 10-5. The data were produced by immunoSEQ multiplex PCR, yet TCRdb's version contains in-frame clones alone and is incomplete. Clonal size and the V and J genes are those of that table, whereas D and trimming came from the DNA. The sample has roughly 30,000 clones, more than 60% seen once. The V and J ends lost 4 bases and 5 bases, in that order; junction bases with no gene match: 10. In germline, CDR1 is MNHEY, CDR2 SMNVEV (reference sequence). This CDR3 is 16 amino acids long. As for this clone: The antigen remains undetermined.

The V call is TRBV27, the J call TRBJ2-1, with 8 bases matching TRBD2. Specimen: CD4+ T cells from blood buffy coats. This TCR came from a human donor in good health. CDR3 DNA: TGTGCCAGCAGTTCGGGGATGCGGGGGGCACACAATGAGCAGTTCTTC. As protein: CASSSGMRGAHNEQFF.